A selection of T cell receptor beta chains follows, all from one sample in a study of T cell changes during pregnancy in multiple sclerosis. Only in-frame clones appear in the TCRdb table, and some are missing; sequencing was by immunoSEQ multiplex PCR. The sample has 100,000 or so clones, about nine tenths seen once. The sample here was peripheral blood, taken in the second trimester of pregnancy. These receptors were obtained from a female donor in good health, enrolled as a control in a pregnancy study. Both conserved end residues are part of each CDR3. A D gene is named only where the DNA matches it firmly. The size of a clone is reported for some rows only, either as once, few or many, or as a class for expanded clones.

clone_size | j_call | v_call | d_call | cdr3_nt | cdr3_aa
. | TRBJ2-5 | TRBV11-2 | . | TGTGCCAGCAGCGAAACCCGGGAACAGGGGACCCAGTACTTC | CASSETREQGTQYF
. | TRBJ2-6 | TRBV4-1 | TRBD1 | TGCGCCAGCAGCCAAGAAGGGACAGCTACCTCTGGGGCCAACGTCCTGACTTTC | CASSQEGTATSGANVLTF
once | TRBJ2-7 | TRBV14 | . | TGTGCCAGCAGCCAAGATGGGGCCGCAGGGACCTACGAGCAGTACTTC | CASSQDGAAGTYEQYF
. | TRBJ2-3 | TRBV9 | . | TGTGCCAGCAGCGTAGCGCCAGGCACAGATACGCAGTATTTT | CASSVAPGTDTQYF
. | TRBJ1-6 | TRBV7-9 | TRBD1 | TGTGCCAGCAGCGCCGGGACAGATAATTCACCCCTCCACTTT | CASSAGTDNSPLHF
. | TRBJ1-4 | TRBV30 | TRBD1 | TGTGCCTGGCAACTTGGACAGGGGGGGGAAAAACTGTTTTTT | CAWQLGQGGEKLFF
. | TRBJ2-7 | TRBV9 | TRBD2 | TGTGCCAGCAGCGCCCGGGACTACACTAGTGAGCAGTACTTC | CASSARDYTSEQYF
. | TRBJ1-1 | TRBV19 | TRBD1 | TGTGCCAGTAGTAGACAGGGCCGGAACACTGAAGCTTTCTTT | CASSRQGRNTEAFF
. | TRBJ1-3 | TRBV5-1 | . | TGCGCCAGCAGCTTGGAGCCGGGGATAGGAAACACCATATATTTT | CASSLEPGIGNTIYF
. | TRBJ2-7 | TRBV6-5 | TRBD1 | TGTGCCAGCAGTTACGGGAGCTGGACAGGGGGCTACGAGCAGTACTTC | CASSYGSWTGGYEQYF
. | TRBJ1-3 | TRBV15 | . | TGTGCCACCAGCAGAGATGAGGAGGCGGCCTCTGGAAACACCATATATTTT | CATSRDEEAASGNTIYF
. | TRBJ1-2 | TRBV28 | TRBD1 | TGTGCCAGCAGTTTAGCCCGACAGGGATCCTCAGGGACCTTC | CASSLARQGSSGTF
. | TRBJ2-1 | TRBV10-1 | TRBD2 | TGCGCCAGCAGCTATACTAGCGGGAGGGCAAACAATGAGCAGTTCTTC | CASSYTSGRANNEQFF
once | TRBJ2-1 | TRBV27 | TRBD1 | TGTGCCAGCAGTTTCAGCCTCCGGGACAGGGGGTACAATGAGCAGTTCTTC | CASSFSLRDRGYNEQFF
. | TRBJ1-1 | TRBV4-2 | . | TGTGCCAGCAGCCAAGTCCATAACACTGAAGCTTTCTTT | CASSQVHNTEAFF
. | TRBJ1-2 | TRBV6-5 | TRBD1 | TGTGCCAGCAGCTCCGGGACCGCAGGGGGCAATGGCTACACCTTC | CASSSGTAGGNGYTF
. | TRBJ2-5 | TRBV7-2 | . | TGTGCCAGCAGCCAAGGGGCGGGAATCTTGGAGACCCAGTACTTC | CASSQGAGILETQYF
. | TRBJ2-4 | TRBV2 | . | TGTGCCAGCATTGGGGACACCAAAAACATTCAGTACTTC | CASIGDTKNIQYF
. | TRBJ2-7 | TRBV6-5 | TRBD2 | TGTGCCAGCAGTTCCCTAGCGGGGAGGGTATCCTACGAGCAGTACTTC | CASSSLAGRVSYEQYF
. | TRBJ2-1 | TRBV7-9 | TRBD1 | TGTGCCAGCAGCTTAGCCGGGGACAGGGGATCCTACAATGAGCAGTTCTTC | CASSLAGDRGSYNEQFF
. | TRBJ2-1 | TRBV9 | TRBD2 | TGTGCCAGCAGCGTAGTTTTAGCGGGCGGTCCGGGTGAGCAGTTCTTC | CASSVVLAGGPGEQFF
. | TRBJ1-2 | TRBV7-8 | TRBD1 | TGTGCCAGCAGCTTAGACCACAGGGGGCCTAACTATGGCTACACCTTC | CASSLDHRGPNYGYTF
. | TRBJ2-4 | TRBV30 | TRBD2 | TGTGCCTGGGGCGGGGGGCCCGGCAACATTCAGTACTTC | CAWGGGPGNIQYF
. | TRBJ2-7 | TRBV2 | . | TGTGCCAGCATGGGGGGATCCTACGAGCAGTACTTC | CASMGGSYEQYF
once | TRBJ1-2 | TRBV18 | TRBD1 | TGTGCCAGCTCACCAATAGTTACAGGGGAGGACTACACCTTC | CASSPIVTGEDYTF
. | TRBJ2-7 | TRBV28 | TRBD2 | TGTGCCAGCAGTTCGGGACTAGCGGGAATCATTGATTGGCAGTACTTC | CASSSGLAGIIDWQYF
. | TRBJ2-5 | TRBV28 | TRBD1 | TGTGCCAGCAGCCCTTCCGGGACAGGGGGCTTAGGGTTAGAGACCCAGTACTTC | CASSPSGTGGLGLETQYF
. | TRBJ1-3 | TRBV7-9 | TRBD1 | TGTGCCAGCAGCCCGACAGGGGGCGCAGGAAACACCATATATTTT | CASSPTGGAGNTIYF
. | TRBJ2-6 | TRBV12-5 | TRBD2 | TGTGCTAGTGGTTTGTGGTCCCGGGGGGAATACTCTGGGGCCAACGTCCTGACTTTC | CASGLWSRGEYSGANVLTF
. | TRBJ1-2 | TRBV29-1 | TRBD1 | TGCAGCGTTGTACCGGGACAGACATTATATGGCTACACCTTC | CSVVPGQTLYGYTF
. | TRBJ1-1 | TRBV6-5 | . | TGTGCCAGCAGTTACGGACGGAGGGTCGTCACTGAAGCTTTCTTT | CASSYGRRVVTEAFF
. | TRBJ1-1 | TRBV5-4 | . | TGTGCCAGCAGCTCAACAGGGAACACTGAAGCTTTCTTT | CASSSTGNTEAFF
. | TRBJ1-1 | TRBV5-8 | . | TGTGCCAGCAGCTTGGGGGGGCCGAACACTGAAGCTTTCTTT | CASSLGGPNTEAFF
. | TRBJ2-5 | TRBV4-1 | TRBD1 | TGCGCCAGCAGCCAAATCCAGACAGGGAAAGAGACCCAGTACTTC | CASSQIQTGKETQYF
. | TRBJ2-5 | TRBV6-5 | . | TGTGCCAGCAGTTTCTCCGGGACGGCGGGGGAGACCCAGTACTTC | CASSFSGTAGETQYF
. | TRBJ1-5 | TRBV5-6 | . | TGTGCCAGCAGCCAAGGGGGATCTTTGGCTCAGCCCCAGCATTTT | CASSQGGSLAQPQHF
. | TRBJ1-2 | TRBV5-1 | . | TGCGCCAGCAGCTCACCTGACAGGAGGCACTATGGCTACACCTTC | CASSSPDRRHYGYTF
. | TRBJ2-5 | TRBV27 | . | TGTGCCAGCAGTCCAACTAGAGAGGAGACCCAGTACTTC | CASSPTREETQYF
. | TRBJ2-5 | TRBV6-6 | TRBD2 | TGTGCCAGCAGAACTGGGACTAGCGGGAGGGAGACCCAGTACTTC | CASRTGTSGRETQYF
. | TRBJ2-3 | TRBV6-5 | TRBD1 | TGTGCCAGCAGTTACTCGGACAGGGAAATAGATACGCAGTATTTT | CASSYSDREIDTQYF
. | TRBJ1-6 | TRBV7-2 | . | TGTGCCAGCAGCCCTGACTATTCACCCCTCCACTTT | CASSPDYSPLHF
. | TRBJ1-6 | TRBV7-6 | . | TGTGCCAGCAGCTTGGCCCAGGGGCCTAATTCACCCCTCCACTTT | CASSLAQGPNSPLHF
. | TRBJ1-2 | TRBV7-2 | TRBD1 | TGTGCCAGCAGCTTAAACAGCCAGCACGGGACAGTAGGCTATGGCTACACCTTC | CASSLNSQHGTVGYGYTF
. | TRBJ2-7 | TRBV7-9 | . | TGTGCCAGCAGCTTAAGGGGCCCCTACGAGCAGTACTTC | CASSLRGPYEQYF
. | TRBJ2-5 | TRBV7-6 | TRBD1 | TGTGCCAGCAGCTTACAGGACAGGGCCAGGGAGACCCAGTACTTC | CASSLQDRARETQYF
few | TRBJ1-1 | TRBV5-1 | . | TGCGCCAGCAGCTTAGCCACCGGGGAAACTGAAGCTTTCTTT | CASSLATGETEAFF
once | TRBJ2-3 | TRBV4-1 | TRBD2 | TGCGCCAGCAGCCGCAAACTAGCGGGGAAGACAGATACGCAGTATTTT | CASSRKLAGKTDTQYF
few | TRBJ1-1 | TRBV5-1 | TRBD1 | TGCGCCAGCAGCTTGACAGGGGGCGCGGCTGAAGCTTTCTTT | CASSLTGGAAEAFF